This entry describes one T cell receptor beta chain. Its antigen is undetermined. This entry is derived from a study of cytomegalovirus exposure and HLA in healthy donors. Study observations and caveats: Later work associated fewer than 20,000 TCR beta sequences with HLA alleles at 0.05 false discovery rate.

The CDR3 loop spans 15 amino acids. Germline values: CDR1 LGHNA, CDR2 YNFKEQ. V lost 0 bases to trimming and J lost 1 base, with 6 bases between them. Use of 60 Vbeta and 13 Jbeta primers characterized the PCR. TCRdb's copy holds only in-frame clones and misses some; the assay was immunoSEQ multiplex PCR. The profile shows 100,000 to 150,000 clones, over 8.5% of them singletons. The specimen was PBMCs. This clonotype was sampled from a woman aged 40-49 years in good health and CMV-seropositive. The chain links TRBV4-2 to TRBJ2-2, with D perhaps matching TRBD1 (5 bases). The CDR3: CASSQERGNTGELFF. The CDR3 region has the DNA TGTGCCAGCAGCCAAGAAAGGGGGAACACCGGGGAGCTGTTTTTT.